Below are 22 T cell receptor beta chains sequenced from a single sample in a study of cytomegalovirus exposure and HLA in healthy donors. Primers included in the PCR were 60 Vbeta and 13 Jbeta primers. The table came from immunoSEQ multiplex PCR; TCRdb's copy has only in-frame clones and leaves some out. Counted here are roughly 190,000 clones, about four fifths occurring once; the ten biggest clones make up about 14%. The sample consisted of PBMCs. These receptors all come from a woman aged 25-40 years in good health and CMV-seropositive.

The V and J genes are TRBV28 and TRBJ1-6, with a weak D call TRBD1 (5 bases). V was shortened by 4 bases and J by 8 bases, with 24 bases between the two germline ends. The CDR3 covers 18 residues. Germline V gives CDR1 MDHEN, CDR2 SYDVKM. CDR3 sequence (DNA): TGTGCCAGCAGTTCCGAAAGCCTAGGGGCACGCTTGGATTCACCCCTCCACTTT. As protein: CASSSESLGARLDSPLHF.

A note on this clone: The sample holds other DNA sequences that translate to the same CDR3. J is TRBJ2-5 and V is TRBV5-1, with 9 bases aligning to TRBD1. CDR1 is SGHRS and CDR2 is YFSETQ in the germline V gene. The CDR3 is 14 residues long. J gave up 5 bases and V 0 bases, and 2 bases lay outside the gene matches. The CDR3 nucleotides are TGCGCCAGCAGCTTGGGACAGGGGGGTGAGACCCAGTACTTC. As protein: CASSLGQGGETQYF.

This chain links TRBV4-1 with TRBJ2-5; the match to TRBD2 covers 13 bases. This CDR3 comprises 18 residues. The germline CDR1 and CDR2 sequences are MGHRA and YSYEKL. Trimming took 3 bases from V and 0 from J; bases not matched to a gene: 7. CDR3 nucleotides: TGCGCCAGCAGCCAGGGGACTAGCGGGGACCATTACCAAGAGACCCAGTACTTC. Amino acid sequence: CASSQGTSGDHYQETQYF.

This clone occurred once. V and J are TRBV19 and TRBJ2-2; no firm D call. V dropped 4 bases and J dropped 2 bases, with 5 bases sitting between them. The CDR3 covers 13 residues. Per germline, CDR1 LNHDA and CDR2 SQIVND (reference sequence). Here the CDR3 reads CASSKLNTGELFF. CDR3 coding DNA: TGTGCCAGTAGTAAACTTAACACCGGGGAGCTGTTTTTT.

The chain has TRBV7-8 and TRBJ1-1; no definite D call. The germline V and J ends were trimmed by 1 base and 8 bases, with 8 bases remaining between them. Germline V gives CDR1 SGHVS, CDR2 FQNEAQ. This CDR3 is 12 amino acids long. For the CDR3, the DNA is TGTGCCAGCAGCTTAGTAGCCGACGAAGCTTTCTTT. This codes for CASSLVADEAFF.

The V and J genes are TRBV10-1 and TRBJ2-2; no clear D gene. The CDR3 is 13 residues long. Germline CDR1 and CDR2: WNHNN and SYGVQD (reference sequence). Trimming shortened V by 3 bases and J by 3 bases, and 5 bases separated the two germline ends. The CDR3 nucleotides are TGCGCCAGCAGTGATCGGGACACCGGGGAGCTGTTTTTT. It codes for CASSDRDTGELFF.

CDR3 in DNA: TGTGCCAGCAGTGTGGGCGGACAGGGGGACGAGCAGTACTTC. Translated, it gives CASSVGGQGDEQYF. J is TRBJ2-7 and V is TRBV2; 10 nucleotides agree with TRBD1. This CDR3 contains 14 residues. Germline V lookup: CDR1 SNHLY, CDR2 FYNNEI. The ends lost 4 bases at V and 5 bases at J; junction bases unmatched: 5.

The V and J genes are TRBV29-1 and TRBJ2-1; 9 nucleotides line up with TRBD2. Germline CDR1 is SQVTM and CDR2 is ANQGSEA. The V segment lost 4 bases and the J segment 8 bases; nucleotides outside the gene matches: 12. The length of the CDR3 is 15 residues. The DNA of the CDR3 is TGCAGCGTTGTTTACCCGCGGGAGGGTCTGGATGAGCAGTTCTTC. Encoded protein: CSVVYPREGLDEQFF.

The chain combines TRBV13 with TRBJ2-7, with TRBD2 as a possible D gene (5 bases). CDR1 is PRHDT and CDR2 is FYEKMQ in the germline V gene (reference sequence). Deletions cut 5 bases from V and 2 bases from J, with 19 bases between. The CDR3 runs 16 residues. CDR3 nucleotide sequence: TGTGCCAGCAGCCCCCGAGGGTATCCAGTGCCCTACGAGCAGTACTTC. This codes for CASSPRGYPVPYEQYF.

This clone was seen a handful of times. The rearrangement links TRBV6-4 to TRBJ2-1, with no clear D. The CDR3 contains 13 residues. V lost 2 bases, J lost 5 bases, and 7 bases lay in between. Per the germline V gene, CDR1 is MRHNA and CDR2 is SNTAGT. The CDR3 sequence: CASSDAVNNEQFF. DNA of the CDR3: TGTGCCAGCAGTGACGCGGTTAACAATGAGCAGTTCTTC.

The chain has TRBV10-3 and TRBJ2-5, with 8 bases fitting TRBD1. V lost 4 bases and J lost 3; bases outside the gene matches: 1. Germline CDR1 reads ENHRY; CDR2 reads SYGVKD. The CDR3 length is 13 residues. CDR3 sequence reads: CAISVDREETQYF. CDR3 nucleotides: TGTGCCATCAGTGTGGACAGGGAAGAGACCCAGTACTTC.

The CDR3 bases are TGTGCCAGCAGCGCCGGACATTCCTATGGCTACACCTTC. It specifies CASSAGHSYGYTF. The gene calls are TRBV9 and TRBJ1-2; D might be TRBD1 (5 bases). Deletions cut 3 bases from V and 4 bases from J, with 10 bases between. Germline V gives CDR1 SGDLS, CDR2 YYNGEE. The CDR3 has 13 amino acids.

The chain has TRBV5-1 and TRBJ2-5, with 13 bases that match TRBD2. This CDR3 is built from 16 residues. Germline trimming cut 2 bases from V and 2 bases from J; bases unmatched to any gene: 3. CDR1 is SGHRS, CDR2 YFSETQ, per germline. Here the CDR3 reads CASSFQTSGGQETQYF. The DNA of the CDR3 is TGCGCCAGCAGCTTCCAGACTAGCGGGGGGCAAGAGACCCAGTACTTC.

The rearrangement links TRBV19 to TRBJ2-3, with 10 nucleotides matching TRBD1. Trimming at V came to 5 bases and at J to 7 bases, leaving 9 bases not matched to a gene. CDR3 size: 15 residues. The V gene's germline CDR1 is LNHDA and CDR2 SQIVND (reference sequence). The CDR3 DNA sequence: TGTGCCAGTAGTCCGTGGGACAGGGGCATGAATACGCAGTATTTT. This codes for CASSPWDRGMNTQYF.

The gene calls are TRBV30 and TRBJ1-6; 7 bases match TRBD1. Germline assignment: CDR1 GTSNPN and CDR2 SVGIG (reference sequence). The CDR3 covers 13 residues. Germline trimming cut 7 bases from V and 7 bases from J; bases unmatched to any gene: 7. The CDR3 DNA sequence: TGTGCCTTCGGGACAGAGAACAATTCACCCCTCCACTTT. It is translated as CAFGTENNSPLHF.

The V call is TRBV4-2, the J call TRBJ2-3; D is perhaps TRBD2 (6 bases). Germline V lookup: CDR1 LGHNA, CDR2 YNFKEQ. The CDR3 covers 15 residues. Between the trimmed V and J ends, which lost 4 bases and 2 bases, there was a span of 13 bases. The CDR3 DNA is TGTGCCAGCAGCCGGGAGGCCCGGGTCACAGATACGCAGTATTTT. Translating gives CASSREARVTDTQYF.

The V gene is TRBV28, the J gene TRBJ2-7, with D hard to call. V was pared by 5 bases and J by 6 bases, with 11 bases between. The CDR3 runs to 12 residues. Germline V gene data show CDR1 as MDHEN and CDR2 as SYDVKM. CDR3 residues: CASSTSLGEQYF. CDR3 nucleotide sequence: TGTGCCAGCAGTACCTCCCTAGGCGAGCAGTACTTC. Together with reference TRBV28 and TRBJ2-7, the CDR3 gives the full variable domain: DVKVTQSSRYLVKRTGEKVFLECVQDMDHENMFWYRQDPGLGLRLIYFSYDVKMKEKGDIPEGYSVSREKKERFSLILESASTNQTSMYLCASSTSLGEQYFGPGTRLTVT.

The genes are TRBV9 and TRBJ2-7; D remains unclear. The CDR3 covers 15 residues. Germline CDR1 and CDR2: SGDLS and YYNGEE. Trimming shortened V by 0 bases and J by 4 bases, and 14 bases separated the two germline ends. The CDR3 reads CASSVGVESIYEQYF. DNA for the CDR3: TGTGCCAGCAGCGTAGGTGTAGAATCCATTTACGAGCAGTACTTC. The whole variable domain, filled in from reference TRBV9 and TRBJ2-7, reads DSGVTQTPKHLITATGQRVTLRCSPRSGDLSVYWYQQSLDQGLQFLIQYYNGEERAKGNILERFSAQQFPDLHSELNLSSLELGDSALYFCASSVGVESIYEQYFGPGTRLTVT.

The V and J genes are TRBV28 and TRBJ1-4; 8 bases line up with TRBD1. This CDR3 has 18 amino acids. J gave up 0 bases and V 4 bases, and 10 bases lay outside the gene matches. Germline V gives CDR1 MDHEN, CDR2 SYDVKM. The CDR3 sequence is CASSSTRDRLATNEKLFF. The CDR3 nucleotides read TGTGCCAGCAGTTCGACCAGGGACAGGCTAGCAACTAATGAAAAACTGTTTTTT.

The rearrangement joins TRBV7-9 to TRBJ1-5, with 7 bases matching TRBD1. Trimming took 4 bases from V and 13 from J; bases not matched to a gene: 7. The germline V gene has CDR1 SEHNR and CDR2 FQNEAQ (reference sequence). The CDR3 runs to 12 residues. The CDR3 protein is CASSWDSSQQHF. DNA of the CDR3: TGTGCCAGCAGCTGGGACAGTTCTCAACAGCATTTT.

This clone was seen just once. CDR3 DNA: TGCGCCAGCTCAAAAGGGGTTGGGGAAGGGTCCTACGAGCAGTACTTC. Translated: CASSKGVGEGSYEQYF. The gene calls are TRBV4-1 and TRBJ2-7; perhaps TRBD1 as D (5 bases). Germline CDR1 MGHRA, CDR2 YSYEKL. This CDR3 region has 16 residues. Trimming took off 8 bases at V and 1 base at J, with 21 bases between the two ends.

The chain carries TRBV6-5 and TRBJ2-1; D ambiguous. V lost 3 bases, J lost 6 bases, and 15 bases lay in between. Germline V lookup: CDR1 MNHEY, CDR2 SVGAGI. The CDR3 spans 15 residues. CDR3 nucleotides: TGTGCCAGCAGTTATTTGGCCATACCGGGCAATGAGCAGTTCTTC. It translates to CASSYLAIPGNEQFF.